The clone carrying this T cell receptor beta chain was observed at least ten times. The study left out patients who had uncontrolled infection, other autoimmune disease, pregnancy or lactation. The sample of blood was obtained at first hyperthyroidism diagnosis (before any ophthalmopathy symptoms). This specimen comes from a study of T cells in Graves' hyperthyroidism and ophthalmopathy. Amplified regions were TCR beta CDR3 sequences from RNA transcripts. Initially, a first-round RT-PCR of the TCR CDR3 employed the HTBI primer set. One entry per CDR3 protein, called by TCRdb with MiXCR from the multiplex PCR reads. The repertoire has around 700,000 distinct CDR3 sequences, roughly 20% of them found once; the top ten carry over 15%. The TCR sequence derives from a woman aged 45-59 years with Graves' hyperthyroidism that later progressed to Graves' ophthalmopathy. The sample consisted of blood.

The CDR3 nucleotides are TGTGCCAGCAGACAGGAGGGGAAGCTCGGGGGAAACACCATATATTTT. Translation gives CASRQEGKLGGNTIYF. This rearrangement joins TRBV3-1 to TRBJ1-3; TRBD1 is a possible D gene (5 bases). Germline CDR1 LGHDT, CDR2 YNNKEL (reference sequence). Deletions cut 6 bases from V and 4 bases from J, with 19 bases between. The CDR3 runs to 16 residues.